This passage covers 9 T cell receptor beta chains from one sample sequenced in a study of cytomegalovirus exposure and HLA in healthy donors. The PCR made use of 60 Vbeta and 13 Jbeta primers. TCRdb's copy holds only in-frame clones and misses some; the assay was immunoSEQ multiplex PCR. The table has 120,000 or so clones, 70% to 85% seen once. Specimen: PBMCs. The receptors shown here come from a man aged 18-30 years in good health and CMV-seronegative.

The rearrangement links TRBV29-1 to TRBJ2-2; D ambiguous. V shed 0 bases and J shed 7 bases, with 6 bases lying between them. The CDR3 consists of 12 residues. The germline V gene encodes CDR1 SQVTM and CDR2 ANQGSEA. For the CDR3, the DNA is TGCAGCGTTGAAGAGGCGGTCGGGGAGCTGTTTTTT. This sequence encodes CSVEEAVGELFF.

The J gene is TRBJ1-4, the V gene TRBV2; a possible D gene is TRBD1 (5 bases). V was trimmed by 10 bases and J by 7 bases, leaving 22 bases between them. Germline assignment: CDR1 SNHLY and CDR2 FYNNEI. The CDR3 consists of 15 residues. The CDR3 region is CAILLGGVRAEKLFF. The CDR3, as DNA: TGTGCCATCCTCCTCGGAGGGGTTCGGGCTGAAAAACTGTTTTTT. The full variable domain, completed using reference TRBV2 and TRBJ1-4, is EPEVTQTPSHQVTQMGQEVILRCVPISNHLYFYWYRQILGQKVEFLVSFYNNEISEKSEIFDDQFSVERPDGSNFTLKIRSTKLEDSAMYFCAILLGGVRAEKLFFGSGTQLSVL.

The chain links TRBV25-1 to TRBJ1-4; 8 bases map to TRBD1. CDR1 MGHDK and CDR2 SYGVNS come from the germline V gene. V trimming: 4 bases; J trimming: 5 bases; junction bases outside the gene matches: 9. The CDR3 consists of 16 residues. The CDR3 bases are TGTGCCAGCAGTGTAGCGACCGGACAGGGAAATGAAAAACTGTTTTTT. Translated, it gives CASSVATGQGNEKLFF.

This clone was recorded a few times. The chain employs TRBV27 and TRBJ1-2, with TRBD1 as a possible D gene (6 bases). V was trimmed by 5 bases and J by 4 bases, leaving 14 bases between them. The CDR3 consists of 14 residues. CDR1 and CDR2 from the germline V gene are MNHEY and SMNVEV (reference sequence). The CDR3 DNA sequence: TGTGCCAGCAGTCCAACAGGGTTGGGCTATGGCTACACCTTC. This codes for CASSPTGLGYGYTF.

V is TRBV19 and J is TRBJ1-5; a weak D match, TRBD1 (5 bases). Between the trimmed V and J ends, which lost 3 bases and 2 bases, there was a span of 14 bases. Germline CDR1 is LNHDA and CDR2 is SQIVND (reference sequence). CDR3 length equals 16 residues. The CDR3, as DNA: TGTGCCAGTAGTATGAGTTCGGGCAGGGGCAATCAGCCCCAGCATTTT. Translation: CASSMSSGRGNQPQHF.

J is TRBJ2-7 and V is TRBV7-8; TRBD1 aligns across 9 bases. The germline CDR1 and CDR2 sequences are SGHVS and FQNEAQ. Unmatched junction bases numbered 9, after V lost 1 base and J lost 2 bases. The CDR3 has 17 amino acids. DNA for the CDR3: TGTGCCAGCAGCTTAGGGTCCGGACAGGGGATGCCCTACGAGCAGTACTTC. Its translation is CASSLGSGQGMPYEQYF.

This clone was seen a single time. This chain links TRBV9 with TRBJ2-5; 11 nucleotides match TRBD2. Germline assignment: CDR1 SGDLS and CDR2 YYNGEE. V shed 3 bases, J shed 1 base, and the junction held 5 bases outside the gene matches. This CDR3 has 16 amino acids. CDR3 amino acids: CASSAGTSGLQETQYF. The CDR3 region has the DNA TGTGCCAGCAGCGCCGGGACTAGCGGCCTCCAAGAGACCCAGTACTTC.

This chain uses TRBV5-4 with TRBJ2-7; weak D call: TRBD1 (6 bases). Deletions cut 0 bases from V and 4 bases from J, with 11 bases between. This CDR3 comprises 14 residues. Germline lookup yields CDR1 SGHNT and CDR2 YYREEE (reference sequence). Here the CDR3 reads CASSLAGGAYEQYF. The CDR3, as DNA: TGTGCCAGCAGCTTGGCTGGGGGCGCGTACGAGCAGTACTTC.

The rearrangement uses TRBV18 and TRBJ2-3, with 8 bases that match TRBD1. Germline V gene lookup returns CDR1 KGHSH and CDR2 LQKENI. The CDR3 totals 15 residues. The ends lost 2 bases at V and 7 bases at J; junction bases unmatched: 8. The CDR3 DNA sequence: TGTGCCAGCTCACCAGGGACAGGTGGCACGAATACGCAGTATTTT. This encodes CASSPGTGGTNTQYF.